This TCR beta chain is from a study of siplizumab effects on memory and regulatory T cells. Study-wide results and limits: The alloreactive clones that mapped to unstimulated subsets made up only a minor fraction.

Concerning this clone: The antigen remains unidentified.

This table comes from immunoSEQ multiplex PCR, and its TCRdb copy is limited to in-frame clones, with some not included. This table holds some 97,000 clones, roughly 94% found once. The CDR3 spans 14 residues. Germline V gene data show CDR1 as SGHRS and CDR2 as YFSETQ. The V gene lost 3 bases and the J gene lost 10 bases, with 17 bases spanning the gap. The TCR sequence derives from a human donor in good health. The specimen sequenced was Tregs sorted from blood. This chain links TRBV5-1 with TRBJ2-1; the D is unclear. CDR3 protein: CASSWLSGPYEQFF. The CDR3 DNA reads TGCGCCAGCAGCTGGCTTTCAGGCCCGTACGAGCAGTTCTTC. Full variable domain (missing parts from reference TRBV5-1 and TRBJ2-1): KAGVTQTPRYLIKTRGQQVTLSCSPISGHRSVSWYQQTPGQGLQFLFEYFSETQRNKGNFPGRFSGRQFSNSRSEMNVSTLELGDSALYLCASSWLSGPYEQFFGPGTRLTVL.